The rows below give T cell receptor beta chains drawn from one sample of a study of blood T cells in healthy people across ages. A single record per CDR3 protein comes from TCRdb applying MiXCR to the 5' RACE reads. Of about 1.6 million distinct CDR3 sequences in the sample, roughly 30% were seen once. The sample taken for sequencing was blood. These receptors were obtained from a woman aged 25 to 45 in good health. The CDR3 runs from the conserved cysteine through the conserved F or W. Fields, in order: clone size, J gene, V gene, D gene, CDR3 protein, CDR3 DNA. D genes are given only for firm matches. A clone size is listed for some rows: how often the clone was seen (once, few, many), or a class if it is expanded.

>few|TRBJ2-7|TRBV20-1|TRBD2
CSARVLAGSHYEQYF
TGCAGTGCTAGAGTTTTAGCGGGATCTCACTACGAGCAGTACTTC
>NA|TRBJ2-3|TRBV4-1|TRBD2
CASSPRTGRGVSTDTQYF
TGCGCCAGCAGCCCCCGGACTGGGCGGGGGGTTAGCACAGATACGCAGTATTTT
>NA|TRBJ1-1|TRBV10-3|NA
CAISESGSVMNTEAFF
TGTGCCATCAGTGAGTCAGGGTCGGTGATGAACACTGAAGCTTTCTTT
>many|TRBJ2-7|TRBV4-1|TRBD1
CASSQDWDRGSYEQYF
TGCGCCAGCAGCCAAGATTGGGACAGGGGCTCCTACGAGCAGTACTTC
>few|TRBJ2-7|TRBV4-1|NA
CASSQDWESEQYF
TGCGCCAGCAGCCAAGATTGGGAGAGCGAGCAGTACTTC
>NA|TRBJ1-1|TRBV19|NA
CASSTWSVGTEAFF
TGTGCCAGTAGTACCTGGTCGGTAGGTACTGAAGCTTTCTTT
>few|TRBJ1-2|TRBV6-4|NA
CASREGGSNYGYTF
TGTGCCAGCAGGGAAGGGGGATCTAACTATGGCTACACCTTC
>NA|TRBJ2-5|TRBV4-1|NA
CASSQDGAAQETQYF
TGCGCCAGCAGCCAAGATGGGGCGGCCCAAGAGACCCAGTACTTC
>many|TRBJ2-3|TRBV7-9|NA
CASSLGLRASTDTQYF
TGTGCCAGCAGCTTAGGCCTTCGAGCTAGCACAGATACGCAGTATTTT
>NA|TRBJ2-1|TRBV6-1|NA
CASNIYNEQFF
TGTGCCAGCAATATCTACAATGAGCAGTTCTTC
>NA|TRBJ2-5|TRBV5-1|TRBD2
CASKTGGAFKGTQYF
TGCGCCAGCAAAACGGGAGGCGCGTTCAAAGGGACCCAGTACTTC
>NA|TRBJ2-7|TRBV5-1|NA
CASSFRGGSDYEQYF
TGCGCCAGCAGCTTTAGGGGGGGATCGGACTACGAGCAGTACTTC
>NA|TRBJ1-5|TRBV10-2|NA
CASSGQGYDQPQHF
TGCGCCAGCAGTGGTCAGGGATATGATCAGCCCCAGCATTTT
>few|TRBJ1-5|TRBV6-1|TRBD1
CASGTGEFQPQHF
TGTGCCAGCGGGACAGGGGAGTTTCAGCCCCAGCATTTT
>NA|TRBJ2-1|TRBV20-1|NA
CSTTVGQGVYNEQFF
TGCAGTACTACCGTCGGGCAGGGCGTGTACAATGAGCAGTTCTTC
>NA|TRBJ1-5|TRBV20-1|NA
CSARDLQGSLNQPQHF
TGCAGTGCTAGAGACCTCCAGGGCTCCCTCAATCAGCCCCAGCATTTT
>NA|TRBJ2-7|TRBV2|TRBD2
CASSESLAGGPYEQYF
TGTGCCAGCAGTGAATCGCTAGCGGGAGGGCCCTACGAGCAGTACTTC
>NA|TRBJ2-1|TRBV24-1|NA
CATSDFKAGEQFF
TGTGCCACCAGTGATTTTAAGGCGGGTGAGCAGTTCTTC
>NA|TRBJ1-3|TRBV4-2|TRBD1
CASSGDRDGNTIYF
TGTGCCAGCAGTGGGGACAGAGACGGAAACACCATATATTTT
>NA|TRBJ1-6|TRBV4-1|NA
CASSQGQGLGSPLHF
TGCGCCAGCAGCCAAGGGCAGGGTCTGGGGTCACCCCTCCACTTT
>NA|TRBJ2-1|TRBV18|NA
CASSPVNSYNEQFF
TGTGCCAGCTCACCGGTAAACTCCTACAATGAGCAGTTCTTC
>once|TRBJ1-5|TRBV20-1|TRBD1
CSAKGGTGEYSNQPQHF
TGCAGTGCTAAAGGGGGTACAGGGGAATACAGCAATCAGCCCCAGCATTTT
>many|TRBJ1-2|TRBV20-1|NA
CSASGYTF
TGCAGTGCTAGTGGCTACACCTTC
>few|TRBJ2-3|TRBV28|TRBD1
CASKGQGITDTQYF
TGTGCCAGCAAGGGACAGGGTATAACAGATACGCAGTATTTT
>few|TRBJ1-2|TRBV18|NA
CASSPPGFYGYTF
TGTGCCAGCTCACCACCGGGTTTCTATGGCTACACCTTC
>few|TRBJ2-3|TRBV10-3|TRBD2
CAISDYASGSMPDTQYF
TGTGCCATCAGTGATTACGCTAGCGGGAGTATGCCAGATACGCAGTATTTT
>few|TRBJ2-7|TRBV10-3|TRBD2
CASGLSSSYEQYF
TGTGCCTCGGGACTATCAAGCTCCTACGAGCAGTACTTC
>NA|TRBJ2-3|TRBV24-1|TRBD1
CATRETGGADTQYF
TGTGCCACCAGAGAGACAGGGGGCGCAGATACGCAGTATTTT
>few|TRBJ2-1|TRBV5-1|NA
CASSLAGEVTAEQFF
TGCGCCAGCAGCTTGGCCGGCGAGGTAACGGCTGAGCAGTTCTTC
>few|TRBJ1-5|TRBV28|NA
CASSFGVQHF
TGTGCCAGCAGTTTTGGGGTCCAGCATTTT
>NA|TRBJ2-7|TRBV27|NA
CASSFFRGSHEQYF
TGTGCCAGCAGTTTCTTCCGGGGCTCCCACGAGCAGTACTTC
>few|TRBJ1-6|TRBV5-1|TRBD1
CASSPRDRDSPLHF
TGCGCCAGCAGCCCCCGGGACAGAGATTCACCCCTCCACTTT
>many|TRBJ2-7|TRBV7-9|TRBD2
CASSLTGLGGYEQYF
TGTGCCAGCAGCTTGACCGGACTAGGAGGTTACGAGCAGTACTTC
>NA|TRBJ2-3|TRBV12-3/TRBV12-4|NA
CASTPPGGGRLQYF
TGTGCCAGCACCCCGCCTGGGGGGGGCCGTTTGCAGTATTTT
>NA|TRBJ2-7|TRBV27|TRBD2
CASSLGAGVAYEQYF
TGTGCCAGCAGTTTAGGAGCGGGAGTAGCTTACGAGCAGTACTTC
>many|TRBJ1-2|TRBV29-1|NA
CSVEEESPGYGYTF
TGCAGCGTTGAAGAAGAGTCGCCAGGGTATGGCTACACCTTC
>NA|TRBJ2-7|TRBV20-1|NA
CSASILANEQYF
TGCAGTGCTAGTATCCTAGCGAACGAGCAGTACTTC
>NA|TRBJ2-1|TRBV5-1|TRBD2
CASSSTLGALRGRALNEQFF
TGCGCCAGCAGCTCAACCCTAGGGGCGCTGCGCGGGAGGGCCCTCAATGAGCAGTTCTTC
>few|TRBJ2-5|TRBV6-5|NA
CASSLGGGQVAQYF
TGTGCCAGCAGTCTAGGGGGGGGCCAAGTGGCCCAGTACTTC
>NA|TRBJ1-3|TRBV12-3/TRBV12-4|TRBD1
CASSFGTGQGVISGNTIYF
TGTGCCAGCAGCTTTGGCACCGGACAGGGGGTGATCTCTGGAAACACCATATATTTT
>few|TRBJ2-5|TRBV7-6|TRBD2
CASSRSGGLGEQYF
TGTGCCAGCAGTCGTAGCGGGGGCCTAGGGGAGCAGTACTTC
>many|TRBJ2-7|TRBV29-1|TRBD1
CSVEADRGLFYEQYF
TGCAGCGTTGAGGCCGACAGGGGACTGTTCTACGAGCAGTACTTC
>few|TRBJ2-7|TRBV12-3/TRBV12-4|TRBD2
CDSRTGTSVNPLYEQYF
TGTGACAGCAGGACGGGGACTAGCGTAAATCCCCTCTACGAGCAGTACTTC
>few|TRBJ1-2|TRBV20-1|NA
CSASGLQAIGYTF
TGCAGTGCTAGTGGGCTCCAAGCCATTGGCTACACCTTC
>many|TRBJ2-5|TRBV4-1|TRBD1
CASSRGTGPFETQYF
TGCGCCAGCAGCCGGGGGACAGGACCGTTTGAGACCCAGTACTTC
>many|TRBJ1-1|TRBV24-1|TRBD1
CATSDGTGGRNTEAFF
TGTGCCACCAGTGACGGGACAGGGGGCCGGAACACTGAAGCTTTCTTT
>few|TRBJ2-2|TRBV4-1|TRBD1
CASSPETGPSTGELFF
TGCGCCAGCAGCCCCGAGACAGGGCCGAGCACCGGGGAGCTGTTTTTT
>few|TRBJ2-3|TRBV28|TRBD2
CASSLRASGVTTDTQYF
TGTGCCAGCAGTTTACGGGCTAGCGGGGTTACCACAGATACGCAGTATTTT
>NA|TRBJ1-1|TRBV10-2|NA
CATIQGASAEAFF
TGCGCCACCATACAGGGCGCATCGGCTGAAGCTTTCTTT
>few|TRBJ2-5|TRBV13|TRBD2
CASSLAGLAARSQETQYF
TGTGCCAGCAGCTTAGCCGGACTAGCGGCCCGAAGCCAAGAGACCCAGTACTTC
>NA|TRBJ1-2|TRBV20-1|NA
CSARDLGPPGLYTF
TGCAGTGCTAGAGATTTGGGTCCCCCGGGCCTCTACACCTTC
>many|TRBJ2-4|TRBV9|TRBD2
CASSPGLAGGVDIQYF
TGTGCCAGCAGCCCCGGACTAGCGGGAGGGGTGGACATTCAGTACTTC